The entry below describes one TCR beta chain. The sample belongs to a study of shared clonotypes between healthy human individuals. Per sorted-subset replicate PCR, input was roughly 200 ng DNA, representing around 29,000 T cell genomes. Profiled with immunoSEQ multiplex PCR; TCRdb holds only in-frame clones, not every one. The data contain around 1,100,000 clones, 77% of them singletons. The clonotype was recovered from a man between 18 and 35 years old in good health. Some clones in this sample may be carry-over from other donors' samples. Specimen: memory CD4+ T cells from PBMCs. Indicated subset: CD45RA-negative fraction.

CDR3 loop: CSARGWAGHSNQPQHF. CDR3 coding DNA: TGCAGCGCCCGAGGGTGGGCAGGGCATAGCAATCAGCCCCAGCATTTT. V gene TRBV29-1 combines with J gene TRBJ1-5, with a weak D call TRBD1 (5 bases). From germline, CDR1 is SQVTM and CDR2 ANQGSEA. V lost 7 bases, J lost 0 bases, and 19 bases lay in between. The CDR3 consists of 16 residues. Combining the CDR3 with reference TRBV29-1 and TRBJ1-5 gives the whole variable domain SAVISQKPSRDICQRGTSLTIQCQVDSQVTMMFWYRQQPGQSLTLIATANQGSEATYESGFVIDKFPISRPNLTFSTLTVSNMSPEDSSIYLCSARGWAGHSNQPQHFGDGTRLSIL.